One sample yielded the 2 T cell receptor beta chains listed below, sequenced in a study of T cell responses to AZD1222 COVID-19 vaccine. Only in-frame clones appear in the TCRdb table, and some are missing; sequencing was by immunoSEQ multiplex PCR. The sample has about 140,000 clones, 90% to 95% seen once; the top ten hold 12%. This sample comprised peripheral blood, obtained after recovery from COVID-19. These receptors were obtained from an adult who had recovered from COVID-19.

V and J are TRBV4-1 and TRBJ2-3; 13 bases agree with TRBD2. This CDR3 contains 20 residues. V shed 1 base and J 3 bases; nucleotides not matched to a gene: 13. Per the germline V gene, CDR1 is MGHRA and CDR2 is YSYEKL. CDR3 region: CASSQGTSGSMGFWTDTQYF. The CDR3 nucleotides are TGCGCCAGCAGCCAAGGGACTAGCGGGAGTATGGGATTTTGGACAGATACGCAGTATTTT.

The rearrangement joins TRBV2 to TRBJ1-4; 7 bases are shared with TRBD1. The CDR3 runs to 14 residues. Germline CDR1 and CDR2: SNHLY and FYNNEI. The V gene end was trimmed by 6 bases and the J gene end by 5 bases; junction bases not matched to a gene: 6. Written as DNA, the CDR3 is TGTGCCAGCAGCCGGGACAGTCGAAATGAAAAACTGTTTTTT. Translation: CASSRDSRNEKLFF.